The 8 T cell receptor beta chains below come from one sample, sequenced in a study of blood T cell repertoires in COVID-19. TCRdb's copy holds only in-frame clones and misses some; the assay was immunoSEQ multiplex PCR. Among about 83,000 clones listed, around nine tenths were seen once. The sequenced sample was peripheral blood. These receptor sequences come from a man aged 55 to 70 with acute or convalescent COVID-19.

The V call is TRBV5-1, the J call TRBJ2-4, with TRBD1 matching 11 bases. Germline V gene lookup returns CDR1 SGHRS and CDR2 YFSETQ. The junction had 6 bases not matched to a gene; V was cut back by 6 bases and J by 7 bases. The CDR3 runs to 14 residues. CDR3 loop: CASTPGQGANIQYF. The CDR3 coding sequence is TGCGCCAGCACTCCTGGACAGGGGGCTAACATTCAGTACTTC.

The chain carries TRBV24-1 and TRBJ1-5; TRBD1 is a possible D gene (6 bases). V lost 9 bases and J lost 4, with 24 bases in between. Germline CDR1 is KGHDR and CDR2 is SFDVKD. The CDR3 is made up of 17 amino acids. Here the CDR3 DNA reads TGTGCCACCGTTCCCACCCCCCTACCAGGGGCAAATCAGCCCCAGCATTTT. Translated, it gives CATVPTPLPGANQPQHF.

The J gene is TRBJ1-5, the V gene TRBV24-1; 8 bases are a match to TRBD1. The trim removed 3 bases at V and 2 bases at J, leaving 8 bases unmatched. The CDR3 consists of 17 residues. The germline gives CDR1 KGHDR, CDR2 SFDVKD. CDR3 region: CATSDHRVQGGNQPQHF. The CDR3 nucleotides are TGTGCCACCAGTGATCATCGGGTACAGGGGGGCAATCAGCCCCAGCATTTT.

This clone was picked up one time. The chain combines TRBV6-5 with TRBJ1-1; TRBD1 might be the D (5 bases). Germline V CDR1 and CDR2: MNHEY, SVGAGI. V was pared by 2 bases and J by 3 bases, with 10 bases between. This CDR3 has 14 residues. The CDR3 DNA follows: TGTGCCAGCAGTTACGTCAGGGCGGACACTGAAGCTTTCTTT. Translated: CASSYVRADTEAFF.

This chain joins TRBV10-2 and TRBJ2-5; 11 bases agree with TRBD1. Per the germline V gene, CDR1 is WSHSY and CDR2 is SAAADI. With 8 bases clipped from V and 3 bases from J, the junction kept 8 bases outside the gene matches. The CDR3 totals 15 residues. CDR3 protein: CASELGDRGEETQYF. The CDR3 DNA reads TGCGCCAGCGAGCTGGGGGACAGGGGGGAAGAGACCCAGTACTTC.

The chain joins TRBV7-9 to TRBJ2-3; possibly TRBD1 for D (8 bases). Germline-derived CDR1 and CDR2 are SEHNR and FQNEAQ (reference sequence). V dropped 2 bases and J dropped 0 bases, with 15 bases sitting between them. The CDR3 spans 17 residues. The CDR3 DNA reads TGTGCCAGCAGCTTAAGTACAGGGGGAGGGAGCACAGATACGCAGTATTTT. Translated, it gives CASSLSTGGGSTDTQYF.

Here the CDR3 DNA reads TGTGCCAGTAGTATGCGACAGGGAATTACTGAAGCTTTCTTT. This encodes CASSMRQGITEAFF. The J gene is TRBJ1-1, the V gene TRBV19; TRBD1 matches at 7 bases. CDR1 and CDR2 from the germline V gene are LNHDA and SQIVND (reference sequence). The CDR3 runs to 14 residues. Trimming removed 3 bases from V and 5 bases from J; junction bases left unmatched: 6.

The chain uses TRBV9 and TRBJ2-1, with 8 positions matching TRBD1. The CDR3 totals 14 residues. The trim removed 0 bases at V and 8 bases at J, leaving 4 bases unmatched. Germline-derived CDR1 and CDR2 are SGDLS and YYNGEE. Here the CDR3 reads CASSVADRDHEQFF. CDR3 DNA sequence: TGTGCCAGCAGCGTAGCGGACAGGGATCATGAGCAGTTCTTC.